This is a list of T cell receptor beta chains from one sample in a study of cytomegalovirus exposure and HLA in healthy donors. Data came from immunoSEQ multiplex PCR; TCRdb stores just in-frame clones and leaves some out. The sample carries some 190,000 clones, roughly 80% recorded once. The specimen sequenced was PBMCs. The receptors were sampled from a woman younger than 45 in good health and CMV-seropositive. The CDR3 runs from the conserved cysteine through the conserved F or W. D genes are given only for firm matches. Expanded clones are given a class, and other clones once, few, many or no size at all.

V,D,J,size,DNA,CDR3
TRBV11-2,TRBD1,TRBJ1-1,NA,TGTGCCAGCAGCTCGACAGGGGCTATCCCACTGGGAGCTTTCTTT,CASSSTGAIPLGAFF
TRBV7-2,NA,TRBJ2-5,NA,TGTGCCAGCAGCCGATCCGCGTCCGGGGGAAAGGGACTGGGGGCCCAGTACTTC,CASSRSASGGKGLGAQYF
TRBV29-1,NA,TRBJ1-1,medium-sized,TGCAGCGTTGTGACCGGGAGGGGCACTGAAGCTTTCTTT,CSVVTGRGTEAFF
TRBV5-1,TRBD2,TRBJ2-5,few,TGCGCCAGCAGCACCGGGACTAGCGGGATGGAGACCCAGTACTTC,CASSTGTSGMETQYF
TRBV4-3,NA,TRBJ1-6,NA,TGCGCCAGCAGCCAAGAGTGGCGAGTATCTAGCTCCTATAATTCACCCCTCCACTTT,CASSQEWRVSSSYNSPLHF
TRBV6-6,TRBD1,TRBJ1-2,few,TGTGCCAGCAGTTACCCGGGACAGGGGGAAGTAGGCTACACCTTC,CASSYPGQGEVGYTF
TRBV7-8,TRBD2,TRBJ2-7,NA,TGTGCCAGCAGTTTGCGGGCGCAGCGGGGGTACCACGAGCAGTACTTC,CASSLRAQRGYHEQYF
TRBV18,TRBD1,TRBJ2-7,NA,TGTGCCAGCTCACCACTGCGGCAGGGGGCTTCAGGGGAGCAGTACTTC,CASSPLRQGASGEQYF
TRBV4-1,TRBD1,TRBJ1-1,NA,TGCGCCAGCAGCCAAGGACAGGGGAACACTGAAGCTTTCTTT,CASSQGQGNTEAFF
TRBV5-5,NA,TRBJ2-5,NA,TGTGCCAGCAGCTCTACAGGGCACAATTTCCAAGAGACCCAGTACTTC,CASSSTGHNFQETQYF
TRBV10-3,NA,TRBJ2-3,NA,TGTGCCATCAGTGGCTACAGGGTAACAGATACGCAGTATTTT,CAISGYRVTDTQYF
TRBV5-1,NA,TRBJ1-4,NA,TGCGCCAGCAGATCTGCAGTCTCCGAAAAACTGTTTTTT,CASRSAVSEKLFF
TRBV5-6,NA,TRBJ1-6,few,TGTGCCAGCAGCTTGGGGTGGAGCTCCTATAATTCACCCCTCCACTTT,CASSLGWSSYNSPLHF
TRBV11-3,TRBD1,TRBJ1-1,NA,TGTGCCAGCAGCACAGACAGGGACACTGAAGCTTTCTTT,CASSTDRDTEAFF
TRBV7-2,NA,TRBJ2-5,few,TGTGCCAGCAGCTTAGCTTGGTGGGCAGGGGCAGAGACCCAGTACTTC,CASSLAWWAGAETQYF
TRBV5-5,TRBD1,TRBJ1-2,NA,TGTGCCAGCAGTATGCGACAGGGTTTCTATGGCTACACCTTC,CASSMRQGFYGYTF
TRBV2,NA,TRBJ1-2,once,TGTGCCAGCAGCCCGGGGGGCCCACCTAACTATGGCTACACCTTC,CASSPGGPPNYGYTF
TRBV5-1,NA,TRBJ2-5,NA,TGCGCCAGCAGCTTCTGGGGCGGCCAAGAGACCCAGTACTTC,CASSFWGGQETQYF
TRBV2,TRBD2,TRBJ2-5,NA,TGTGCCAGCAGCCCCCCGGGGCGGGGGGAAGAGACCCAGTACTTC,CASSPPGRGEETQYF
TRBV10-3,TRBD1,TRBJ1-1,few,TGTGCCATCAGTTCGGACAGGGGAGCGGACACTGAAGCTTTCTTT,CAISSDRGADTEAFF
TRBV27,TRBD1,TRBJ1-3,NA,TGTGCCAGCCAGGGACAGTCCTCTGGAAACACCATATATTTT,CASQGQSSGNTIYF
TRBV7-8,TRBD2,TRBJ2-1,few,TGTGCCAGCAGCTCGCGGACTAGCGGCCTATACAATGAGCAGTTCTTC,CASSSRTSGLYNEQFF
TRBV5-8,NA,TRBJ1-1,NA,TGTGCCAGCAGCTTCTTGATGGTCGGGGCTTTCTTT,CASSFLMVGAFF
TRBV5-1,TRBD1,TRBJ2-3,NA,TGCGCCAGCAGCCTCAGGGGGACGATGGATACGCAGTATTTT,CASSLRGTMDTQYF
TRBV15,NA,TRBJ2-2,NA,TGTGCCACCAGCAGAAGTCGCGGCAACACCGGGGAGCTGTTTTTT,CATSRSRGNTGELFF
TRBV15,NA,TRBJ2-5,NA,TGTGCCACCAGCAGAGATCTTTTCCCGGGTCAGACCCAGTACTTC,CATSRDLFPGQTQYF
TRBV10-3,NA,TRBJ2-1,NA,TGTGCCATCCGGGGCGGGGCAGCCCTTTACAATGAGCAGTTCTTC,CAIRGGAALYNEQFF
TRBV5-3,TRBD1,TRBJ1-1,few,TGTGCCAGAAGCTCCACCGGGACAGTGAACACTGAAGCTTTCTTT,CARSSTGTVNTEAFF
TRBV15,NA,TRBJ1-1,few,TGTGCCACCAGCAGAGATCACAAGGGAGGGAACACTGAAGCTTTCTTT,CATSRDHKGGNTEAFF
TRBV7-2,NA,TRBJ1-2,NA,TGTGCCAGCAGCTTAGTGAAAAAAGGGGTTGGCTACACCTTC,CASSLVKKGVGYTF
TRBV6-5,NA,TRBJ1-6,NA,TGTGCCAGCAGCCCAAGGGAGTTGTCACCCCTCCACTTT,CASSPRELSPLHF
TRBV2,TRBD1,TRBJ1-1,NA,TGTGCCAGCAGTTACGAGCCGGACAGGGGGCTCACTGAAGCTTTCTTT,CASSYEPDRGLTEAFF
TRBV19,NA,TRBJ2-1,once,TGTGCCAGTAGACCCGGGACTGGCTCCTACAATGAGCAGTTCTTC,CASRPGTGSYNEQFF
TRBV15,TRBD1,TRBJ1-2,NA,TGTGCCACCAGCAAAATCCGGGACAGGGGGCGAGCGAGCACCTTC,CATSKIRDRGRASTF
TRBV19,NA,TRBJ1-5,once,TGTGCCAGTAGTATAGATGGCAGTTCCGGGAATCAGCCCCAGCATTTT,CASSIDGSSGNQPQHF
TRBV30,NA,TRBJ1-2,NA,TGTGCCCTGACCCGCGGGGGAGCCTATGGCTACACCTTC,CALTRGGAYGYTF
TRBV18,TRBD1,TRBJ2-7,NA,TGTGCCAGCTCACCAAGTGGCAGGGGGCCATCTCATCAATTCTACGAGCAGTACTTC,CASSPSGRGPSHQFYEQYF
TRBV7-9,NA,TRBJ2-4,NA,TGTGCCAGCAGCTTATACGGGGATAACATTCAGTACTTC,CASSLYGDNIQYF
TRBV15,TRBD2,TRBJ2-1,NA,TGTGCCACCAGCAGGATAGGGACTAGCGGGAGGGGTGAGCAGTTCTTC,CATSRIGTSGRGEQFF
TRBV10-3,TRBD2,TRBJ2-1,NA,TGTGCCATCAGTGGGGGACTAGGAGGGGCTAATGAGCAGTTCTTC,CAISGGLGGANEQFF
TRBV7-9,TRBD1,TRBJ1-2,NA,TGTGCCAGCAGCCGGGACAGGGTTTATGGCTACACCTTC,CASSRDRVYGYTF